These 22 T cell receptor beta chains were all obtained from the same sample, sequenced in a study of T cells in Graves' hyperthyroidism and ophthalmopathy (dated by TCRdb to the late 2010s). Library preparation employed multiplex PCR. The instrument given in TCRdb is Illumina HiSeq 2000. The TCR beta CDR3 regions were amplified from the RNA transcripts. The first round of RT-PCR for the TCR CDR3 was performed with the HTBI primer set and the Qiagen OneStep RT-PCR kit. TCRdb passed the public sequencing reads through fastp at Q25 and MiXCR, retaining productive beta sequences. Identical CDR3 proteins give one entry, which carries the most common genes and DNA. The sample includes hundreds of thousands of distinct CDR3 sequences, with 12% to 15% observed a single time. 10% of the sample is held by the ten biggest clonotypes. The sample comprised blood. All receptors come from a young woman with Graves' hyperthyroidism.

This clonotype came up a few times. The chain is built from TRBV4-3 and TRBJ2-7; 11 bases agree with TRBD2. The CDR3 contains 15 residues. The germline gives CDR1 LGHNA, CDR2 YSLEER. The trim removed 1 base at V and 7 bases at J, leaving 6 bases unmatched. CDR3 sequence: CASSQGPGLAEEQYF. The CDR3 DNA reads TGCGCCAGCAGCCAAGGGCCGGGACTAGCGGAAGAGCAGTACTTC.

This clonotype was counted only a few times. This sequence joins TRBV5-6 and TRBJ2-7; 7 nucleotides line up with TRBD1. V shed 3 bases and J 0 bases; nucleotides not matched to a gene: 6. The CDR3 contains 15 residues. Germline CDR1 and CDR2: SGHDT and YYEEEE. The CDR3 region has the DNA TGTGCCAGCAGCTATCAGACAGGGAACTCCTACGAGCAGTACTTC. The encoded protein is CASSYQTGNSYEQYF.

As to this clonotype: The final CDR3 position lacks the conserved phenylalanine or tryptophan, pointing to a likely read error. In DNA form, the CDR3 reads TGTGCCACCAGCAGTTCCCGACTAGCGGGCGACAAACAAGAGACCCAGTACCTC. Amino acids: CATSSSRLAGDKQETQYL. The rearrangement links TRBV15 to TRBJ2-5; 10 positions agree with TRBD2. Germline values: CDR1 LNHNV, CDR2 YYDKDF (reference sequence). This CDR3 contains 18 residues. With V trimmed by 3 bases and J by 2 bases, 12 bases remained unmatched.

The chain has TRBV19 and TRBJ1-6; D remains ambiguous. Germline V gene sequence: CDR1 LNHDA, CDR2 SQIVND (reference sequence). Between the trimmed V and J ends, which lost 1 base and 7 bases, there was a span of 5 bases. This CDR3 contains 13 residues. The CDR3 DNA reads TGTGCCAGTAGTATAGTGGAAAATTCACCCCTCCACTTT. Translated: CASSIVENSPLHF.

This clonotype was recorded many times. V gene TRBV27 combines with J gene TRBJ2-2; D uncertain. CDR3 length equals 15 residues. The V and J ends lost 6 bases and 1 base respectively, with 12 bases between them. Germline assignment: CDR1 MNHEY and CDR2 SMNVEV (reference sequence). The CDR3 bases are TGTGCCAGCAGCCCAATCCCTGGGAACACCGGGGAGCTGTTTTTT. Its protein product is CASSPIPGNTGELFF.

This clonotype was recorded many times. This chain links TRBV30 with TRBJ1-5; TRBD1 matches at 8 bases. Trimming removed 1 base from V and 5 bases from J; junction bases left unmatched: 4. The CDR3 contains 14 residues. Germline CDR1 and CDR2: GTSNPN and SVGIG (reference sequence). CDR3 protein: CAWSGGQAYQPQHF. In DNA, the CDR3 is TGTGCCTGGAGTGGGGGACAGGCTTATCAGCCCCAGCATTTT.

In its sample, this clonotype was seen a few times. The rearrangement links TRBV7-9 to TRBJ2-3; 9 positions agree with TRBD2. The CDR3 covers 15 residues. Germline V lookup: CDR1 SEHNR, CDR2 FQNEAQ (reference sequence). Trimming cost V 4 bases and J 2 bases; bases outside gene matches: 4. The DNA for the CDR3 is TGTGCCAGCAGCTCGACTAGCGGAACCACAGATACGCAGTATTTT. This gives the protein CASSSTSGTTDTQYF.

This clonotype was seen ten or more times. This chain uses TRBV11-2 with TRBJ2-7; possible D gene TRBD2, 5 bases. V was shortened by 5 bases and J by 5 bases, with 13 bases between the two germline ends. The CDR3 loop spans 13 amino acids. Germline V gene data show CDR1 as SGHAT and CDR2 as FQNNGV. The CDR3 sequence: CASSPEEAHEQYF. The CDR3 nucleotides are TGTGCCAGCAGCCCGGAGGAAGCCCACGAGCAGTACTTC.

This clonotype was seen many times. The gene calls are TRBV15 and TRBJ2-3, with TRBD1 matching over 8 bases. Per the germline V gene, CDR1 is LNHNV and CDR2 is YYDKDF (reference sequence). Trimming cost V 4 bases and J 2 bases; bases outside gene matches: 5. The CDR3 loop spans 15 amino acids. This CDR3 reads CATSNGQGNTDTQYF. The CDR3, as DNA: TGTGCCACCAGCAACGGACAGGGAAACACAGATACGCAGTATTTT. Combining the CDR3 with reference TRBV15 and TRBJ2-3 gives the whole variable domain DAMVIQNPRYQVTQFGKPVTLSCSQTLNHNVMYWYQQKSSQAPKLLFHYYDKDFNNEADTPDNFQSRRPNTSFCFLDIRSPGLGDTAMYLCATSNGQGNTDTQYFGPGTRLTVL.

This chain connects TRBV19 to TRBJ2-2, with 10 bases aligning to TRBD1. Germline V CDR1 and CDR2: LNHDA, SQIVND (reference sequence). The ends lost 6 bases at V and 1 base at J; junction bases unmatched: 5. This CDR3 spans 16 amino acids. CDR3 DNA: TGTGCCAGTAGGAAGAGGACAGGGGGGAACACCGGGGAGCTGTTTTTT. It translates to CASRKRTGGNTGELFF.

In this sample, this clonotype turned up many times. The chain employs TRBV20-1 and TRBJ2-3; TRBD2 matches at 9 bases. CDR3 length equals 16 residues. The V segment lost 5 bases and the J segment 5 bases; nucleotides outside the gene matches: 14. Per germline, CDR1 DFQATT and CDR2 SNEGSKA (reference sequence). The CDR3 reads CSASPASGTGVDTQYF. The CDR3 region has the DNA TGCAGTGCTTCCCCGGCTAGCGGGACTGGTGTAGATACGCAGTATTTT.

The rearrangement joins TRBV19 to TRBJ1-1, with TRBD1 identical over 8 bases. The germline V gene encodes CDR1 LNHDA and CDR2 SQIVND (reference sequence). The V gene end was trimmed by 4 bases and the J gene end by 4 bases; junction bases not matched to a gene: 2. CDR3 length equals 13 residues. CDR3 in DNA: TGTGCCAGTAGTACCGGACAGGGCACTGAAGCTTTCTTT. It specifies CASSTGQGTEAFF.

The rearrangement joins TRBV25-1 to TRBJ2-7; D call uncertain. V was shortened by 1 base and J by 7 bases, with 17 bases between the two germline ends. Looked up from germline, CDR1 is MGHDK and CDR2 is SYGVNS. CDR3 size: 15 residues. The CDR3 region is CASSESHRPTKEQYF. CDR3 DNA sequence: TGTGCCAGCAGTGAATCCCACAGACCTACGAAGGAGCAGTACTTC.

The V call is TRBV11-2, the J call TRBJ2-7, with D perhaps TRBD1 (6 bases). Germline V gene sequence: CDR1 SGHAT, CDR2 FQNNGV. Trimming stripped 5 bases from V and 2 bases from J, with 16 bases between. The CDR3 is 15 residues long. The CDR3 protein is CASSLTQGPTYEQYF. The CDR3 bases are TGTGCCAGCAGCCTCACGCAGGGGCCGACCTACGAGCAGTACTTC.

This clonotype came up a few times. The rearrangement uses TRBV18 and TRBJ1-6; 8 nucleotides align to TRBD1. There are 15 residues in the CDR3. With V trimmed by 2 bases and J by 8 bases, 5 bases remained unmatched. Germline V gives CDR1 KGHSH, CDR2 LQKENI. CDR3 DNA: TGTGCCAGCTCACCAGGGGCAGGGGGCCATTCACCCCTCCACTTT. This encodes CASSPGAGGHSPLHF.

The chain combines TRBV20-1 with TRBJ2-7; D may be TRBD1 (6 bases). The CDR3 has 12 residues. V dropped 6 bases and J dropped 5 bases, with 14 bases sitting between them. Germline CDR1 DFQATT, CDR2 SNEGSKA (reference sequence). The CDR3 DNA reads TGCAGTGCCCTTACAGGGTCGAACGAGCAGTACTTC. Translating gives CSALTGSNEQYF.

This clonotype was seen at least ten times. The chain joins TRBV6-1 to TRBJ2-7, with D possibly TRBD2 on 5 matching bases. The CDR3 sequence is 15 residues long. The V gene lost 5 bases and the J gene lost 0 bases, with 14 bases spanning the gap. Germline V gives CDR1 MNHNS, CDR2 SASEGT. The CDR3 protein is CASSNPGTHSYEQYF. CDR3 DNA sequence: TGTGCCAGCAGTAATCCGGGAACCCACTCCTACGAGCAGTACTTC.

The chain couples TRBV27 to TRBJ1-1; 10 bases fit TRBD1. This CDR3 spans 14 amino acids. The V gene's germline CDR1 is MNHEY and CDR2 SMNVEV (reference sequence). Unmatched junction bases numbered 9, after V lost 3 bases and J lost 11 bases. CDR3 DNA sequence: TGTGCCAGCAGTTTGTCCGGGACAGGGGAGGTTGCTTTCTTT. This gives the protein CASSLSGTGEVAFF.

This clonotype occurred a few times. This chain uses TRBV28 with TRBJ2-7, with 11 bases identical to TRBD2. Germline V gene lookup returns CDR1 MDHEN and CDR2 SYDVKM. J lost 2 bases, V lost 5 bases, and 2 bases had no gene match. This CDR3 has 14 residues. CDR3 nucleotide sequence: TGTGCCAGCAGTACTAGCGGGGGTACCTACGAGCAGTACTTC. Its protein is CASSTSGGTYEQYF.

This clonotype was detected only a few times. The V call is TRBV5-1, the J call TRBJ2-2; D call uncertain. CDR3 length: 17 residues. The V gene's germline CDR1 is SGHRS and CDR2 YFSETQ. Trimming left V 2 bases short and J 5 bases short, with 19 bases between. CDR3 coding DNA: TGCGCCAGCAGCTTACGGATTGTCGGTTTGGGAACCGGGGAGCTGTTTTTT. This sequence encodes CASSLRIVGLGTGELFF.

This clonotype was picked up a small number of times. This chain joins TRBV6-1 and TRBJ2-3; no definite D call. Trimming shortened V by 0 bases and J by 3 bases, and 7 bases separated the two germline ends. The CDR3 covers 14 residues. CDR1 and CDR2 from the germline V gene are MNHNS and SASEGT. The CDR3 DNA reads as TGTGCCAGCAGTGAAGCGGACGGGACAGATACGCAGTATTTT. Amino acid sequence: CASSEADGTDTQYF.

This clonotype has at least ten counts. The chain joins TRBV15 to TRBJ1-1, with a weak D call TRBD1 (6 bases). The CDR3 consists of 12 residues. V shed 1 base and J shed 7 bases, with 7 bases lying between them. From germline, CDR1 is LNHNV and CDR2 YYDKDF (reference sequence). In nucleotides, the CDR3 is TGTGCCACCAGCAGAGTGACAGGTGAAGCTTTCTTT. Its protein is CATSRVTGEAFF.